Described below is a single T cell receptor beta chain sequence and its context. Antigen specificity is unknown. 13 Jbeta primers and 60 Vbeta primers were used for the PCR. Only in-frame clones appear in the TCRdb table, and some are missing; sequencing was by immunoSEQ multiplex PCR. The sample lists roughly 130,000 clones, around 9% occurring once. The record originates from a study of cytomegalovirus exposure and HLA in healthy donors. Study-level points and caveats: Exclusion as indistinguishable affected some V segments, including TRBV6-2 and TRBV6-3. Later analysis identified a missense DCLRE1C variant that was linked to TCR beta V- and J-gene trimming.

Germline lookup yields CDR1 MNHEY and CDR2 SVGAGI. The V gene end was trimmed by 4 bases and the J gene end by 7 bases; junction bases not matched to a gene: 4. The CDR3 is made up of 14 amino acids. This chain uses TRBV6-5 with TRBJ2-2, with TRBD2 identical over 9 bases. The sequence came from a middle-aged man in good health and CMV-seronegative. Sequences were obtained from PBMCs. CDR3 amino acids: CASSLSGGRGELFF. The DNA of the CDR3 is TGTGCCAGCAGTTTGAGCGGGGGGCGCGGGGAGCTGTTTTTT.